This passage covers 19 T cell receptor beta chains from one sample sequenced in a study of beta chain features in type 1 diabetes. Study observations and caveats: TCRB CDR3s were moderately but significantly shorter in Type 1 diabetes patients in all four CD4+ subsets.

Expressed TCRB transcripts were sequenced because the entire RNA isolate underwent reverse transcription. The assay was immunoSEQ multiplex PCR, and TCRdb's table has in-frame clones only and misses some. This table has more than 15,000 clones, roughly two thirds appearing once. These receptors lack a known antigen. Specimen: stem cell memory CD4+ T cells from blood. The receptor set was obtained from a man aged 25-45 years with type 1 diabetes.

This clone was counted a few times. The V gene is TRBV5-4, the J gene TRBJ2-5, with unresolved D. CDR3 size: 14 residues. Germline loops: CDR1 SGHNT, CDR2 YYREEE (reference sequence). V lost 0 bases, J lost 4 bases, and 10 bases lay in between. This chain's CDR3 is CASSLASGGETQYF. As DNA, the CDR3 is TGTGCCAGCAGCTTGGCCTCCGGCGGAGAGACCCAGTACTTC.

This clone is a singleton in its sample. The genes are TRBV28 and TRBJ1-1; the D gene is possibly TRBD1 (6 bases). This CDR3 region has 13 residues. V was trimmed by 5 bases and J by 11 bases, leaving 18 bases between them. The germline gives CDR1 MDHEN, CDR2 SYDVKM. CDR3 bases: TGTGCCAGCAGTCCAGACCCAGGGGATTTGGCTTTCTTT. Translating gives CASSPDPGDLAFF. The full variable domain, rest sourced from reference TRBV28 and TRBJ1-1, is DVKVTQSSRYLVKRTGEKVFLECVQDMDHENMFWYRQDPGLGLRLIYFSYDVKMKEKGDIPEGYSVSREKKERFSLILESASTNQTSMYLCASSPDPGDLAFFGQGTRLTVV.

The V gene is TRBV7-2, the J gene TRBJ1-2; no clear D. The CDR3 loop spans 14 amino acids. Germline CDR1 reads SGHTA; CDR2 reads FQGNSA. V lost 1 base and J lost 0, with 6 bases in between. The CDR3 spells CASSLGGSNYGYTF. The CDR3 DNA is TGTGCCAGCAGCTTAGGCGGTTCTAACTATGGCTACACCTTC.

The CDR3 DNA is TGTGCCAGCAGCCCGGGACTTTTGGGGGAGACCCAGTACTTC. It encodes CASSPGLLGETQYF. The J gene is TRBJ2-5, the V gene TRBV5-6; D perhaps matches TRBD2 (6 bases). Germline values: CDR1 SGHDT, CDR2 YYEEEE. Trimming shortened V by 4 bases and J by 5 bases, and 15 bases separated the two germline ends. This CDR3 is built from 14 residues.

The chain uses TRBV19 and TRBJ2-2; tentative D call: TRBD1 (6 bases). V dropped 5 bases and J dropped 4 bases, with 11 bases sitting between them. The CDR3 sequence is 14 residues long. Germline loops: CDR1 LNHDA, CDR2 SQIVND (reference sequence). CDR3 protein: CASSPLQGTGELFF. The CDR3 coding sequence is TGTGCCAGTAGTCCCCTACAGGGCACCGGGGAGCTGTTTTTT. Together with reference TRBV19 and TRBJ2-2, the CDR3 gives the full variable domain: DGGITQSPKYLFRKEGQNVTLSCEQNLNHDAMYWYRQDPGQGLRLIYYSQIVNDFQKGDIAEGYSVSREKKESFPLTVTSAQKNPTAFYLCASSPLQGTGELFFGEGSRLTVL.

This clone was detected only a few times. The CDR3 DNA reads as TGTGCCAGCAGCTCGGACTCCACAGATACGCAGTATTTT. This gives the protein CASSSDSTDTQYF. The V gene is TRBV4-2, the J gene TRBJ2-3; the D gene is possibly TRBD2 (5 bases). This CDR3 has 13 amino acids. Trimming cost V 5 bases and J 2 bases, with 8 bases left between them. The germline V gene encodes CDR1 LGHNA and CDR2 YNFKEQ.

The chain employs TRBV5-4 and TRBJ2-5, with D possibly TRBD2 on 5 matching bases. Trimming removed 4 bases from V and 2 bases from J, with 12 bases in between. This CDR3 contains 14 residues. In germline, CDR1 is SGHNT, CDR2 YYREEE (reference sequence). CDR3 nucleotide sequence: TGTGCCAGCAGCAACCGGGAAGCTCAAGAGACCCAGTACTTC. Amino acids: CASSNREAQETQYF.

This chain connects TRBV30 to TRBJ2-3; TRBD2 might be the D (5 bases). V dropped 0 bases and J dropped 4 bases, with 14 bases sitting between them. CDR1 and CDR2 (germline): GTSNPN, SVGIG (reference sequence). The CDR3 totals 15 residues. The CDR3 sequence: CAWSVRGPRADTQYF. CDR3 sequence (DNA): TGTGCCTGGAGTGTACGTGGGCCGCGGGCAGATACGCAGTATTTT.

The V gene is TRBV19, the J gene TRBJ2-6; 7 bases agree with TRBD1. Germline CDR1 is LNHDA and CDR2 is SQIVND (reference sequence). The CDR3 covers 15 residues. V was pared by 7 bases and J by 2 bases, with 5 bases of the junction left unmatched. This CDR3 is CASTNTGAGANVLTF. The CDR3 coding sequence is TGTGCCAGTACCAATACAGGGGCTGGGGCCAACGTCCTGACTTTC.

The rearrangement uses TRBV10-3 and TRBJ1-2, with TRBD1 as a possible D gene (6 bases). Germline CDR1 and CDR2: ENHRY and SYGVKD. V lost 2 bases, J lost 4 bases, and 14 bases lay in between. CDR3 length: 15 residues. CDR3 DNA: TGTGCCATCAGTGAGAAATCTACAGGGAGCTATGGCTACACCTTC. Amino acid sequence: CAISEKSTGSYGYTF.

V gene TRBV5-1 combines with J gene TRBJ2-1, with D possibly TRBD2 on 6 matching bases. The CDR3 has 12 residues. The germline V and J ends were trimmed by 2 bases and 9 bases, with 9 bases remaining between them. Germline V gene sequence: CDR1 SGHRS, CDR2 YFSETQ. CDR3 amino acids: CASSFPSAEQFF. CDR3 coding DNA: TGCGCCAGCAGCTTTCCTAGCGCTGAGCAGTTCTTC.

The V and J genes are TRBV4-3 and TRBJ2-6; D is uncertain. CDR3 size: 18 residues. Germline V gene sequence: CDR1 LGHNA, CDR2 YSLEER. Trimming left V 1 base short and J 0 bases short, with 13 bases between. The CDR3 loop reads CASSQAVQLDSGANVLTF. CDR3 nucleotide sequence: TGCGCCAGCAGCCAAGCGGTACAGTTAGACTCTGGGGCCAACGTCCTGACTTTC.

This clone appeared a few times. J is TRBJ2-7 and V is TRBV28, with D possibly being TRBD2 (6 bases). CDR1 and CDR2 (germline): MDHEN, SYDVKM. Deletions cut 8 bases from V and 4 bases from J, with 9 bases between. This CDR3 region has 11 residues. CDR3: CASSEGYEQYF. As DNA, the CDR3 is TGTGCCAGCTCGGAGGGTTACGAGCAGTACTTC.

This clone was observed once. This sequence joins TRBV9 and TRBJ2-1; TRBD2 agrees at 12 bases. The junction had 4 bases not matched to a gene; V was cut back by 4 bases and J by 5 bases. The CDR3 is 15 residues long. Germline CDR1 and CDR2: SGDLS and YYNGEE. CDR3 amino acids: CASSIGLAGHNEQFF. DNA of the CDR3: TGTGCCAGCAGCATCGGACTAGCGGGGCACAATGAGCAGTTCTTC.

The V gene is TRBV12-5, the J gene TRBJ2-3; D gene uncertain. The CDR3 totals 16 residues. The V end lost 2 bases, the J end lost 3 bases, and 15 bases lay between the germline ends. Germline CDR1 reads LGHNT; CDR2 reads FRNRAP. The CDR3 spells CASGLYLTPNTDTQYF. The CDR3 DNA is TGTGCTAGTGGTTTGTATCTAACCCCCAATACAGATACGCAGTATTTT.

V gene TRBV9 combines with J gene TRBJ2-5; D perhaps matches TRBD2 (6 bases). V gave up 3 bases and J gave up 5 bases, with 14 bases separating them. Per the germline V gene, CDR1 is SGDLS and CDR2 is YYNGEE. The CDR3 contains 14 residues. CDR3 sequence: CASSARGTVETQYF. The CDR3 DNA sequence: TGTGCCAGCAGCGCCCGCGGGACCGTCGAGACCCAGTACTTC.

The V and J genes are TRBV28 and TRBJ1-5; D is unclear. Germline values: CDR1 MDHEN, CDR2 SYDVKM. There are 14 residues in the CDR3. V was trimmed by 3 bases and J by 6 bases, leaving 12 bases between them. CDR3: CASSLRGGVQPQHF. Written as DNA, the CDR3 is TGTGCCAGCAGTTTGCGCGGAGGAGTTCAGCCCCAGCATTTT.

This clone was counted only a few times. This sequence joins TRBV30 and TRBJ1-4; the D is unclear. The CDR3 runs to 13 residues. The V gene's germline CDR1 is GTSNPN and CDR2 SVGIG (reference sequence). Trimming shortened V by 0 bases and J by 6 bases, and 8 bases separated the two germline ends. The CDR3 reads CAWSVSRYEKLFF. The CDR3 region has the DNA TGTGCCTGGAGTGTAAGTCGGTATGAAAAACTGTTTTTT.

J is TRBJ1-6 and V is TRBV6-1, with 10 bases identical to TRBD1. CDR1 is MNHNS, CDR2 SASEGT, per germline. After removal of 7 bases from V and 10 bases from J, the junction contained 10 bases not matched to a gene. CDR3 length: 15 amino acids. CDR3 in DNA: TGTGCCAGCAAGACGACGGACAGGGGGAGGTCACCCCTCCACTTT. Its protein is CASKTTDRGRSPLHF.